This T cell receptor beta chain emerged from a study of blood T cell repertoires in COVID-19. Background on the study: The United States, Italy and Spain were the sources of the acute and convalescent COVID-19 samples. T cells, B-cell-depleted T cells, or PBMCs provided the cDNA or gDNA that served as material.

The CDR3 has 14 amino acids. V lost 1 base to trimming and J lost 4 bases, with 8 bases between them. Germline lookup yields CDR1 MNHNS and CDR2 SASEGT. Original processing notes: The authors estimated nucleated cell counts from reference gene primer amplification. Assay: immunoSEQ multiplex PCR; the TCRdb copy retains only in-frame clones and omits some. The V and J calls and clone size are taken from that table; D and trimming were inferred from the DNA. This sample has just over 250,000 clones, with 88% found just once. The V call is TRBV6-1, the J call TRBJ1-3; no firm D call. Sequencing input: peripheral blood. This TCR was recovered from a man in his 60s who had recovered from COVID-19. CDR3 residues: CASSEGAKGNTIYF. CDR3 coding DNA: TGTGCCAGCAGTGAAGGTGCGAAAGGAAACACCATATATTTT.